This TCR beta chain was profiled in a study of post-analysis software for immune sequencing data. Findings and caveats of the study: Co-batched samples clustered tightly together by F measure.

In this sample, this clonotype turned up once. Its antigen is still unknown. This may come from a read error, since a much larger clone is one base off. The authors incorporated unique molecular identifiers into the TCR beta cDNA libraries. TCRdb re-called the PCR reads through MiXCR, storing one row per CDR3 protein. Altogether roughly 410,000 distinct CDR3 sequences are present, less than 35% being singletons, with the ten largest covering under 15%. The source is a girl aged 5-17 years with multiple sclerosis. Sequencing input: blood.

The CDR3 nucleotides read TGCAGTGCTAGAGATCGCTACGGACTACAAGGGACCCAGTACTTC. Translation gives CSARDRYGLQGTQYF. The chain is built from TRBV20-1 and TRBJ2-5; perhaps TRBD2 as D (6 bases). Germline CDR1 DFQATT, CDR2 SNEGSKA (reference sequence). The CDR3 is 15 residues long.